Listed below are T cell receptor beta chains from one sample, sequenced in a study of beta chain features in type 1 diabetes. Clones were read by immunoSEQ multiplex PCR, and TCRdb kept only the in-frame ones, dropping some. This table holds 300,000 to 350,000 clones, approximately 12% found once. Sequencing used naive CD4+ T cells from blood. Every receptor here comes from a woman between 18 and 29 years old with type 1 diabetes. Each CDR3 is given with its conserved first and last residue. A D gene is named only where the DNA matches it firmly. Clone size is not always given. Where it is, it says once, few, many or a class for expanded clones.

v_gene: TRBV7-2
abundance: once
d_gene: -
j_gene: TRBJ2-3
CDR3aa: CASSLGQGDTQYF
CDR3nt: TGTGCCAGCAGCTTAGGCCAGGGAGATACGCAGTATTTT

v_gene: TRBV27
abundance: -
d_gene: TRBD2
j_gene: TRBJ2-7
CDR3aa: CASTRTSGFYEQYF
CDR3nt: TGTGCCAGCACTAGGACTAGCGGGTTCTACGAGCAGTACTTC

v_gene: TRBV7-2
abundance: -
d_gene: -
j_gene: TRBJ1-4
CDR3aa: CASGDRLGGGEKLFF
CDR3nt: TGTGCCAGCGGAGATCGGTTGGGAGGCGGAGAAAAACTGTTTTTT

v_gene: TRBV18
abundance: few
d_gene: TRBD2
j_gene: TRBJ2-1
CDR3aa: CASSPPGTSGDNEQFF
CDR3nt: TGTGCCAGCTCACCACCAGGGACTAGCGGAGACAATGAGCAGTTCTTC

v_gene: TRBV10-2
abundance: few
d_gene: -
j_gene: TRBJ2-5
CDR3aa: CASTGQLQETQYF
CDR3nt: TGCGCCAGCACCGGACAGCTACAAGAGACCCAGTACTTC

v_gene: TRBV7-2
abundance: -
d_gene: -
j_gene: TRBJ2-1
CDR3aa: CASSLAGVDNEQFF
CDR3nt: TGTGCCAGCAGCTTAGCGGGAGTAGACAATGAGCAGTTCTTC

v_gene: TRBV4-3
abundance: few
d_gene: TRBD2
j_gene: TRBJ2-3
CDR3aa: CASSQALPRTSGTDTQYF
CDR3nt: TGCGCCAGCAGCCAAGCCCTCCCACGAACTAGCGGCACAGATACGCAGTATTTT

v_gene: TRBV7-2
abundance: few
d_gene: TRBD1
j_gene: TRBJ1-5
CDR3aa: CASGRQGDQPQHF
CDR3nt: TGTGCCAGCGGCCGACAGGGGGACCAGCCCCAGCATTTT

v_gene: TRBV7-9
abundance: few
d_gene: TRBD1
j_gene: TRBJ2-1
CDR3aa: CASRLGTGVNEQFF
CDR3nt: TGTGCCAGCAGGTTGGGGACAGGGGTCAATGAGCAGTTCTTC

v_gene: TRBV7-9
abundance: few
d_gene: TRBD2
j_gene: TRBJ2-4
CDR3aa: CASSLGTSGRGNIQYF
CDR3nt: TGTGCCAGCAGCTTAGGGACTAGCGGGAGAGGTAACATTCAGTACTTC

v_gene: TRBV5-3
abundance: -
d_gene: TRBD2
j_gene: TRBJ2-1
CDR3aa: CARSAGAGYNEQFF
CDR3nt: TGTGCCAGGTCGGCGGGAGCCGGCTACAATGAGCAGTTCTTC

v_gene: TRBV7-2
abundance: few
d_gene: TRBD2
j_gene: TRBJ2-5
CDR3aa: CASSPAGGMRAQYF
CDR3nt: TGTGCCAGCAGCCCAGCGGGGGGGATGAGGGCCCAGTACTTC

v_gene: TRBV5-1
abundance: few
d_gene: -
j_gene: TRBJ2-6
CDR3aa: CASSLETPASGANVLTF
CDR3nt: TGCGCCAGCAGCTTGGAGACACCTGCTTCTGGGGCCAACGTCCTGACTTTC

v_gene: TRBV30
abundance: few
d_gene: TRBD1
j_gene: TRBJ1-1
CDR3aa: CAWRKSGGASEAFF
CDR3nt: TGTGCCTGGAGAAAGTCAGGGGGCGCGTCTGAAGCTTTCTTT

v_gene: TRBV28
abundance: -
d_gene: TRBD2
j_gene: TRBJ2-1
CDR3aa: CASSRPSGNNEQFF
CDR3nt: TGTGCCAGCAGTCGACCTAGCGGGAACAATGAGCAGTTCTTC

v_gene: TRBV18
abundance: few
d_gene: -
j_gene: TRBJ1-1
CDR3aa: CASSPTSEGPEAFF
CDR3nt: TGTGCCAGCTCACCTACGAGTGAGGGCCCTGAAGCTTTCTTT

v_gene: TRBV27
abundance: -
d_gene: -
j_gene: TRBJ2-4
CDR3aa: CASSLHGSGKNIQYF
CDR3nt: TGTGCCAGCAGTTTACATGGTAGCGGCAAAAACATTCAGTACTTC

v_gene: TRBV14
abundance: -
d_gene: TRBD1
j_gene: TRBJ2-1
CDR3aa: CASTLRTGGERGEQFF
CDR3nt: TGTGCCAGCACCTTACGGACAGGGGGCGAGAGGGGTGAGCAGTTCTTC

v_gene: TRBV11-2
abundance: few
d_gene: -
j_gene: TRBJ2-7
CDR3aa: CASSLAGGTPYEQYF
CDR3nt: TGTGCCAGCAGCTTAGCCGGCGGGACCCCCTACGAGCAGTACTTC

v_gene: TRBV18
abundance: few
d_gene: TRBD1
j_gene: TRBJ1-2
CDR3aa: CASSPGQGDYGYTF
CDR3nt: TGTGCCAGCTCACCGGGACAGGGCGACTATGGCTACACCTTC

v_gene: TRBV4-2
abundance: -
d_gene: -
j_gene: TRBJ2-2
CDR3aa: CASSQSAHGGYTGELFF
CDR3nt: TGTGCCAGCAGCCAATCGGCCCACGGCGGGTACACCGGGGAGCTGTTTTTT

v_gene: TRBV5-1
abundance: -
d_gene: TRBD1
j_gene: TRBJ2-1
CDR3aa: CASSWGDRAKTYNEQFF
CDR3nt: TGCGCCAGCAGCTGGGGGGACAGGGCAAAGACCTACAATGAGCAGTTCTTC

v_gene: TRBV30
abundance: few
d_gene: -
j_gene: TRBJ2-7
CDR3aa: CAWGEWTYEQYF
CDR3nt: TGTGCCTGGGGTGAATGGACTTACGAGCAGTACTTC

v_gene: TRBV9
abundance: -
d_gene: -
j_gene: TRBJ2-1
CDR3aa: CASSVATGSHEQFF
CDR3nt: TGTGCCAGCAGCGTAGCCACAGGTAGCCATGAGCAGTTCTTC

v_gene: TRBV28
abundance: -
d_gene: -
j_gene: TRBJ1-2
CDR3aa: CASRSGWGYTF
CDR3nt: TGTGCCAGCAGGTCAGGGTGGGGCTACACCTTC

v_gene: TRBV5-1
abundance: -
d_gene: -
j_gene: TRBJ1-1
CDR3aa: CASSFTAELNTEAFF
CDR3nt: TGCGCCAGCAGCTTCACGGCGGAATTGAACACTGAAGCTTTCTTT

v_gene: TRBV6-6
abundance: -
d_gene: TRBD1
j_gene: TRBJ1-2
CDR3aa: CASSLGQGALYGYTF
CDR3nt: TGTGCCAGCAGTTTGGGACAGGGAGCTCTCTATGGCTACACCTTC

v_gene: TRBV18
abundance: few
d_gene: -
j_gene: TRBJ1-1
CDR3aa: CASSPEEGSRAFF
CDR3nt: TGTGCCAGCTCACCAGAGGAGGGTTCACGAGCTTTCTTT

v_gene: TRBV27
abundance: -
d_gene: TRBD1
j_gene: TRBJ2-5
CDR3aa: CASSTLVRDRAATQYF
CDR3nt: TGTGCCAGCAGCACTCTCGTCCGGGACAGGGCCGCGACCCAGTACTTC

v_gene: TRBV29-1
abundance: -
d_gene: TRBD1
j_gene: TRBJ2-3
CDR3aa: CSAATGGTDTQYF
CDR3nt: TGCAGCGCCGCGACAGGGGGCACAGATACGCAGTATTTT

v_gene: TRBV6-6
abundance: few
d_gene: TRBD1
j_gene: TRBJ2-7
CDR3aa: CASTDRDSYEQYF
CDR3nt: TGTGCCAGTACTGACAGGGACTCCTACGAGCAGTACTTC

v_gene: TRBV28
abundance: -
d_gene: -
j_gene: TRBJ2-2
CDR3aa: CASTRETGELFF
CDR3nt: TGTGCCAGCACACGGGAGACCGGGGAGCTGTTTTTT

v_gene: TRBV9
abundance: few
d_gene: TRBD2
j_gene: TRBJ2-1
CDR3aa: CASSPRGRGDEQFF
CDR3nt: TGTGCCAGCAGCCCCCGCGGGAGGGGCGATGAGCAGTTCTTC

v_gene: TRBV15
abundance: few
d_gene: TRBD1
j_gene: TRBJ2-7
CDR3aa: CATSSHRDSLDYEQYF
CDR3nt: TGTGCCACCAGTTCTCATCGGGACAGTTTAGACTACGAGCAGTACTTC

v_gene: TRBV28
abundance: -
d_gene: -
j_gene: TRBJ2-7
CDR3aa: CASSGRYEQYF
CDR3nt: TGTGCCAGCAGTGGCAGGTACGAGCAGTACTTC

v_gene: TRBV2
abundance: -
d_gene: -
j_gene: TRBJ1-1
CDR3aa: CASSEAWGGNTEAFF
CDR3nt: TGTGCCAGCAGTGAAGCTTGGGGCGGGAACACTGAAGCTTTCTTT

v_gene: TRBV11-2
abundance: few
d_gene: TRBD2
j_gene: TRBJ2-3
CDR3aa: CASSPVLREGTDTQYF
CDR3nt: TGTGCCAGCAGCCCTGTCCTGCGGGAGGGCACAGATACGCAGTATTTT

v_gene: TRBV12-5
abundance: few
d_gene: -
j_gene: TRBJ2-3
CDR3aa: CASGLGTGTDTQYF
CDR3nt: TGTGCTAGTGGTTTGGGGACAGGCACAGATACGCAGTATTTT

v_gene: TRBV1
abundance: -
d_gene: -
j_gene: TRBJ2-4
CDR3aa: CTSSQESRGRARAKNIQYF
CDR3nt: TGCACCAGCAGCCAAGAGTCACGCGGGAGGGCCAGAGCCAAAAACATTCAGTACTTC

v_gene: TRBV7-9
abundance: -
d_gene: -
j_gene: TRBJ2-1
CDR3aa: CASSQKGTINEQFF
CDR3nt: TGTGCCAGCAGCCAGAAGGGGACAATCAATGAGCAGTTCTTC

v_gene: TRBV30
abundance: -
d_gene: -
j_gene: TRBJ1-5
CDR3aa: CAWGRNQPQHF
CDR3nt: TGTGCCTGGGGCCGCAATCAGCCCCAGCATTTT

v_gene: TRBV25-1
abundance: -
d_gene: TRBD1
j_gene: TRBJ1-1
CDR3aa: CASSFYRDSNTEAFF
CDR3nt: TGTGCCAGCAGTTTCTACCGGGACAGCAACACTGAAGCTTTCTTT

v_gene: TRBV2
abundance: few
d_gene: TRBD2
j_gene: TRBJ2-1
CDR3aa: CASSETSSGRTNEQFF
CDR3nt: TGTGCCAGCAGTGAGACGTCCAGCGGGAGAACCAATGAGCAGTTCTTC

v_gene: TRBV5-1
abundance: few
d_gene: -
j_gene: TRBJ2-7
CDR3aa: CASSLSPGSLTYEQYF
CDR3nt: TGCGCCAGCAGCTTATCTCCAGGTAGTCTAACCTACGAGCAGTACTTC

v_gene: TRBV5-1
abundance: few
d_gene: -
j_gene: TRBJ1-1
CDR3aa: CASSLDRWSEAFF
CDR3nt: TGCGCCAGCAGCTTGGACAGGTGGTCTGAAGCTTTCTTT

v_gene: TRBV4-3
abundance: few
d_gene: TRBD1
j_gene: TRBJ2-1
CDR3aa: CASSQGVYPGTGVENEQFF
CDR3nt: TGCGCCAGCAGCCAAGGGGTATATCCCGGGACAGGGGTTGAGAATGAGCAGTTCTTC

v_gene: TRBV7-9
abundance: -
d_gene: -
j_gene: TRBJ1-4
CDR3aa: CASSPWAGTINEKLFF
CDR3nt: TGTGCCAGCAGCCCATGGGCCGGGACAATCAATGAAAAACTGTTTTTT

v_gene: TRBV11-3
abundance: -
d_gene: -
j_gene: TRBJ1-1
CDR3aa: CASSGTGQSTEAFF
CDR3nt: TGTGCCAGCAGCGGAACAGGGCAGAGCACTGAAGCTTTCTTT

v_gene: TRBV9
abundance: -
d_gene: -
j_gene: TRBJ1-2
CDR3aa: CASSGGQEAVYGYTF
CDR3nt: TGTGCCAGCAGCGGGGGGCAGGAGGCTGTCTATGGCTACACCTTC

v_gene: TRBV7-9
abundance: -
d_gene: -
j_gene: TRBJ1-2
CDR3aa: CASSLTWSPLGGYTF
CDR3nt: TGTGCCAGCAGCTTAACCTGGTCACCCCTCGGGGGCTACACCTTC